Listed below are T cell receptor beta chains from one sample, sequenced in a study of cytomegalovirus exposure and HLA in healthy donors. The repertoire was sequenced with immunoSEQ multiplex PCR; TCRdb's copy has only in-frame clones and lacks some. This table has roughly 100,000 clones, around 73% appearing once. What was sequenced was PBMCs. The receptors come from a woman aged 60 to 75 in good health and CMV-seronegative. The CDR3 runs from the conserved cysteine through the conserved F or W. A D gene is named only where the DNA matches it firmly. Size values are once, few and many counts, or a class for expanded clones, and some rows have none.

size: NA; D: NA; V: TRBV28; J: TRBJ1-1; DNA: TGTGCCAGCACCTCGGGGGTTTTCACTGAAGCTTTCTTT; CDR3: CASTSGVFTEAFF
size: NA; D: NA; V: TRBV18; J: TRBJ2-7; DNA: TGTGCCAGCTCACCAAAGGGGCCCTCCTACGAGCAGTACTTC; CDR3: CASSPKGPSYEQYF
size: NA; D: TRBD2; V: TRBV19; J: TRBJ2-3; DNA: TGTGCCAGTAGTATAGATCTGACCCTAGACGGCGGGGGGGTGACAGATACGCAGTATTTT; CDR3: CASSIDLTLDGGGVTDTQYF
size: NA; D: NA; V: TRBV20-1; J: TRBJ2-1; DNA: TGCAGTGCTAGGAGAGGGAATGAGCAGTTCTTC; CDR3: CSARRGNEQFF
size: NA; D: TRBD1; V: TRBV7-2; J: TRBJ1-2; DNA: TGTGCCAGCAGCCCTAGACAGGGATCCTGGACAAACTATGGCTACACCTTC; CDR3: CASSPRQGSWTNYGYTF
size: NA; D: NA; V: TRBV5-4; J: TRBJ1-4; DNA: TGTGCCAGCAGCTTGAATAGGGACATTAATGAAAAACTGTTTTTT; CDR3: CASSLNRDINEKLFF
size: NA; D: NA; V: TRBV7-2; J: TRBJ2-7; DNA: TGTGCCAGCAGCGATGACAGGTATGAGCAGTACTTC; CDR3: CASSDDRYEQYF
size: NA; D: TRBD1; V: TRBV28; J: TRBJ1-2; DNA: TGTGCCAGCAGTTTAGGATCCGGGACAGGGGGTTTTGGCTACACCTTC; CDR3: CASSLGSGTGGFGYTF
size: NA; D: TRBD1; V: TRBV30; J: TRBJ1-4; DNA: TGTGCCTGGAGTGCAGGGACAGGCCAGAATGAAAAACTGTTTTTT; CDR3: CAWSAGTGQNEKLFF
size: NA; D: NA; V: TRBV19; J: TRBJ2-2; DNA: TGTGCCACCTGGGGGACAAAGAACACCGGGGAGCTGTTTTTT; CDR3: CATWGTKNTGELFF
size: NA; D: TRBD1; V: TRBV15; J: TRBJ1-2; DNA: TGTGCCACCACTCTGGACAGGGGGCCTGGCTACACCTTC; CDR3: CATTLDRGPGYTF
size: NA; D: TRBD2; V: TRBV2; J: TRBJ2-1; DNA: TGTGCCAGCAGTGCTCTAGCGGGAGGGGACAATGAGCAGTTCTTC; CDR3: CASSALAGGDNEQFF
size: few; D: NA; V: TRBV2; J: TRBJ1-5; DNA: TGTGCCAGCAGGAGGGGGGGGCCCAATCAGCCCCAGCATTTT; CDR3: CASRRGGPNQPQHF
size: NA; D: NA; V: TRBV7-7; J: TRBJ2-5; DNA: TGTGCCAGCAGCTTGAGCCGCCGCCAAGAGACCCAGTACTTC; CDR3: CASSLSRRQETQYF
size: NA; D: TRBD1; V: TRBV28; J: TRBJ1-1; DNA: TGTGCCAGCACCCCGACAGGGGGCCTTGAAGCTTTCTTT; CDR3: CASTPTGGLEAFF
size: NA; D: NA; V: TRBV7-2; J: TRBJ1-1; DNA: TGTGCCAGCAAACAAGTGGGGGGCACTGAAGCTTTCTTT; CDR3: CASKQVGGTEAFF
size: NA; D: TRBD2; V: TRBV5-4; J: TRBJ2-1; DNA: TGTGCCAGCAACCCTAGCGGGGGCCCTAGAACCTACAATGAGCAGTTCTTC; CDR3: CASNPSGGPRTYNEQFF
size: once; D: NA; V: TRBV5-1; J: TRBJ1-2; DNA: TGCGCCAGCAGCGATACACAGGGCTATTCACCGAACACCTTC; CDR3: CASSDTQGYSPNTF
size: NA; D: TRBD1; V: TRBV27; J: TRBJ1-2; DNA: TGTGCCAGCAGTATCACAGGGGTTGGCTATGGCTACACCTTC; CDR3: CASSITGVGYGYTF
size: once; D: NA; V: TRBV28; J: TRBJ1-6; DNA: TGTGCCAGCAGTCGGACTGATTATAATTCACCCCTCCACTTT; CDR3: CASSRTDYNSPLHF
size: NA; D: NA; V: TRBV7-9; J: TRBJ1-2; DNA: TGTGCCAGCAGCTTAGATCCCGGAGGTGCAAATGGCTACACCTTC; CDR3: CASSLDPGGANGYTF
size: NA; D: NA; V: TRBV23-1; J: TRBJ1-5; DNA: TGCGCCAGCAGTCCACAGCCGGATAGCAATCAGCCCCAGCATTTT; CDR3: CASSPQPDSNQPQHF
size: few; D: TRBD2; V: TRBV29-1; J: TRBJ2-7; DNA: TGCAGCGTCGGGACTAGGGACTCCTACGAGCAGTACTTC; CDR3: CSVGTRDSYEQYF
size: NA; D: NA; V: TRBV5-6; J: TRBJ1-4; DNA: TGTGCCAGCAGCCTCCTGGGAGCAACTAATGAAAAACTGTTTTTT; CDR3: CASSLLGATNEKLFF
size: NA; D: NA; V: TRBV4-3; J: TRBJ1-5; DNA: TGCGCCAGCAGCCAAGATGCGGATCAGCCCCAGCATTTT; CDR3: CASSQDADQPQHF
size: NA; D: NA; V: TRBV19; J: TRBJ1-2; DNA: TGTGCCAGTAGTATTCAAGGGGCACCCTATGGCTACACCTTC; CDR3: CASSIQGAPYGYTF
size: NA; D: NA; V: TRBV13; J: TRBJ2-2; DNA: TGTGCCAGCAGCCCGAGGAACACCGGGGAGCTGTTTTTT; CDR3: CASSPRNTGELFF
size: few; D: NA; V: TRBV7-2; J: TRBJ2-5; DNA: TGTGCCAGCAGCTTAGACACGGAGACCCAGTACTTC; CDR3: CASSLDTETQYF
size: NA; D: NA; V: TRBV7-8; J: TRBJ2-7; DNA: TGTGCCAGCAGCCCCCCTCTAAGGTTCGGGTCCCACGAGCAGTACTTC; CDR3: CASSPPLRFGSHEQYF
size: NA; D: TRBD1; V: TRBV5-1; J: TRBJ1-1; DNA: TGCGCCAGCAGCGCCCAGGGGGCGAATACTGAAGCTTTCTTT; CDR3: CASSAQGANTEAFF
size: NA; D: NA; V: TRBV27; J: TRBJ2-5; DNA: TGTGCCAGCAGTTCACAGGGCCTGCGGGAGGAGACCCAGTACTTC; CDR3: CASSSQGLREETQYF